This T cell receptor beta chain was captured by sequencing in a study of T cell responses to AZD1222 COVID-19 vaccine. Broader study findings: Once two AZD1222 doses were given, Spike-specific TCR breadth and depth went up.

This clone occurred once. Its matching antigen is unknown. Sequencing was performed with immunoSEQ multiplex PCR; in TCRdb, only in-frame clones are kept and a portion is missing. The table includes 100,000 to 120,000 clones, under 95% detected once. The V end was cut by 1 base, the J end by 5 bases, with 7 bases between. This CDR3 comprises 13 residues. The germline gives CDR1 SGHKS, CDR2 YYEKEE (reference sequence). The chain combines TRBV5-5 with TRBJ1-5; maybe TRBD1 (5 bases). The origin of this receptor is an adult in good health. The sequencing here drew on peripheral blood, taken on day 0 of AZD1222 vaccination. CDR3 DNA: TGTGCCAGCAGCTTGTGGGGGTATCAGCCCCAGCATTTT. Protein product: CASSLWGYQPQHF.